This T cell receptor beta chain was identified in a study of cytomegalovirus exposure and HLA in healthy donors. Study conclusions and caveats: First-cohort TCR clusters tended to co-occur in the 120 or so validation repertoires, a later analysis found. Overall, approximately 180 TCR beta chains were annotated as cytomegalovirus-associated.

Separate from the approximately 670-subject first cohort, the roughly 110-subject validation cohort was the one that the donors belonged to. Concerning this clone itself: As yet, its antigen is unknown.

Assay: immunoSEQ multiplex PCR; the TCRdb copy retains only in-frame clones and omits some. The sample lists about 97,000 clones; less than 95% were seen once. Unmatched junction bases numbered 2, after V lost 3 bases and J lost 5 bases. Germline lookup yields CDR1 LNHDA and CDR2 SQIVND (reference sequence). CDR3 length: 15 amino acids. The specimen was PBMCs. The chain uses TRBV19 and TRBJ2-3, with TRBD2 identical over 13 bases. The source is a woman aged 18-35 years in good health and CMV-seronegative. Written as DNA, the CDR3 is TGTGCCAGTAGTATGGGACTAGCGGGGATAGATACGCAGTATTTT. Its translation: CASSMGLAGIDTQYF.